The rows below give T cell receptor beta chains drawn from one sample of a study of T-cell reconstitution after alpha-beta-depleted transplantation in children. TCRdb itself ran the PCR reads through MiXCR, one entry per CDR3 protein. This sample has roughly 310,000 distinct CDR3 sequences, with approximately 23% found just once. Here the sequenced sample was PBMCs, mostly from graft donor cells, taken 180 days after TCRalphabeta/CD19-depleted stem cell transplant. These receptors were taken from a male patient younger than 18 who had a stem cell transplant for acute lymphoblastic leukemia, so the T cells may come from the graft donor. CDR3s include the opening cysteine and the closing phenylalanine or tryptophan. The D gene is left open where the match is weak. Size tells how often a clone was seen (once, few, many) or the class of an expanded clone, and some rows leave it out.

v_call: TRBV4-1
j_call: TRBJ2-1
clone_size: NA
d_call: TRBD1
cdr3_nt: TGCGCCAGCGCCACAGGGGGCCGGTACAATGAGCAGTTCTTC
cdr3_aa: CASATGGRYNEQFF

v_call: TRBV29-1
j_call: TRBJ2-1
clone_size: NA
d_call: TRBD2
cdr3_nt: TGCAGCGTTTTCAGAGGACAACTAGCGGGAGTTGAGCAGTTCTTC
cdr3_aa: CSVFRGQLAGVEQFF

v_call: TRBV7-9
j_call: TRBJ2-7
clone_size: few
d_call: TRBD1
cdr3_nt: TGTGCCAGCAGCTCGACGGGACAGACCTACGAGCAGTACTTC
cdr3_aa: CASSSTGQTYEQYF

v_call: TRBV12-3/TRBV12-4
j_call: TRBJ2-1
clone_size: NA
d_call: NA
cdr3_nt: TGTGCCAGCAGTTTGGCGTCTGGGTCACCTAGGGACAATGAGCAGTTCTTC
cdr3_aa: CASSLASGSPRDNEQFF

v_call: TRBV12-3/TRBV12-4
j_call: TRBJ1-5
clone_size: many
d_call: TRBD1
cdr3_nt: TGTGCCAGCAGTTTCTACAGGGGGGCACGGCAGCCCCAGCATTTT
cdr3_aa: CASSFYRGARQPQHF

v_call: TRBV12-3/TRBV12-4
j_call: TRBJ2-2
clone_size: NA
d_call: NA
cdr3_nt: TGTGCCAGCAGTCTTTACCGAACCAACAGGGTTGGCACCGGGGAGCTGTTTTTT
cdr3_aa: CASSLYRTNRVGTGELFF

v_call: TRBV5-1
j_call: TRBJ2-5
clone_size: NA
d_call: TRBD2
cdr3_nt: TGCGCCAGCAGCTTGGGAACTAGCGGGATGGGGACCCAGTACTTC
cdr3_aa: CASSLGTSGMGTQYF

v_call: TRBV21-1
j_call: TRBJ1-6
clone_size: NA
d_call: NA
cdr3_nt: TGTGCCAGCAGCACACCTCCTAAATCTAATTCACCCCTCCACTTT
cdr3_aa: CASSTPPKSNSPLHF

v_call: TRBV14
j_call: TRBJ2-3
clone_size: few
d_call: NA
cdr3_nt: TGTGCCAGCAGCCAAGATAGGGGTCTAGGCACAGATACGCAGTATTTT
cdr3_aa: CASSQDRGLGTDTQYF

v_call: TRBV5-1
j_call: TRBJ2-7
clone_size: NA
d_call: NA
cdr3_nt: TGCGCCAGCAGCCCTTTATCGGGGGTAACCTACGAGCAGTACTTC
cdr3_aa: CASSPLSGVTYEQYF

v_call: TRBV20-1
j_call: TRBJ1-4
clone_size: NA
d_call: NA
cdr3_nt: TGCAGTGCTAGAAGGCCGGGACACCGTAATGAAAAACTGTTTTTT
cdr3_aa: CSARRPGHRNEKLFF

v_call: TRBV28
j_call: TRBJ1-1
clone_size: NA
d_call: TRBD1
cdr3_nt: TGTGCCAGCAGGAACAGGGGCACTGAAGCTTTCTTT
cdr3_aa: CASRNRGTEAFF

v_call: TRBV10-2
j_call: TRBJ2-7
clone_size: NA
d_call: TRBD1
cdr3_nt: TGCGCCAGCAGTGAGACAGGGGTTGGGTACGAGCAGTACTTC
cdr3_aa: CASSETGVGYEQYF

v_call: TRBV6-5
j_call: TRBJ2-7
clone_size: NA
d_call: NA
cdr3_nt: TGTGCCAGCAGTTCTGGGTTGGAGGGAGAACTTTCCTACGAGCAGTACTTC
cdr3_aa: CASSSGLEGELSYEQYF

v_call: TRBV27
j_call: TRBJ2-2
clone_size: NA
d_call: NA
cdr3_nt: TGTGCCAGCAGTTTCATCGGGATGAACACCGGGGAGCTGTTTTTT
cdr3_aa: CASSFIGMNTGELFF

v_call: TRBV7-9
j_call: TRBJ2-7
clone_size: many
d_call: NA
cdr3_nt: TGTGCCAGCAGCCCTACAGGGAACGAGCAGTACTTC
cdr3_aa: CASSPTGNEQYF

v_call: TRBV7-9
j_call: TRBJ2-7
clone_size: few
d_call: TRBD1
cdr3_nt: TGTGCCAGCAGCTTAACCGCAGGGGGTTTCTACGAGCAGTACTTC
cdr3_aa: CASSLTAGGFYEQYF

v_call: TRBV7-9
j_call: TRBJ2-5
clone_size: NA
d_call: NA
cdr3_nt: TGTGCCAGCAGCTTATGGACTGGCGGGCCAGAGACCCAGTACTTC
cdr3_aa: CASSLWTGGPETQYF

v_call: TRBV10-3
j_call: TRBJ2-5
clone_size: few
d_call: TRBD2
cdr3_nt: TGTGCCATCAGTGAGTCCCAGGCTAGCGGAAATCCTCAAGAGACCCAGTACTTC
cdr3_aa: CAISESQASGNPQETQYF

v_call: TRBV29-1
j_call: TRBJ1-2
clone_size: NA
d_call: NA
cdr3_nt: TGCAGCGCCGTCGACCGGGATGGGCGGCGTGGCTACACCTTC
cdr3_aa: CSAVDRDGRRGYTF

v_call: TRBV12-3/TRBV12-4
j_call: TRBJ2-2
clone_size: NA
d_call: TRBD2
cdr3_nt: TGTGCCAGCAGAACCGGACTAGCGGGAGGCGGGGAGCTGTTTTTT
cdr3_aa: CASRTGLAGGGELFF

v_call: TRBV7-9
j_call: TRBJ2-5
clone_size: NA
d_call: NA
cdr3_nt: TGTGCCAGCAGCTTAGCCTCGGGAAAGAATTTC
cdr3_aa: CASSLASGKNF

v_call: TRBV20-1
j_call: TRBJ2-7
clone_size: NA
d_call: TRBD2
cdr3_nt: TGCAGTGCCCTAGCGGGAGACCATGACGAGCAGTACTTC
cdr3_aa: CSALAGDHDEQYF

v_call: TRBV20-1
j_call: TRBJ2-7
clone_size: NA
d_call: TRBD2
cdr3_nt: TGCAGTGCTAGAGATTGGGGCGGGGGGGAGCAGTACTTC
cdr3_aa: CSARDWGGGEQYF

v_call: TRBV5-1
j_call: TRBJ1-4
clone_size: few
d_call: TRBD1
cdr3_nt: TGCGCCAGTTCCGGGACAGTTAATGAAAAACTGTTTTTT
cdr3_aa: CASSGTVNEKLFF

v_call: TRBV5-1
j_call: TRBJ2-2
clone_size: few
d_call: NA
cdr3_nt: TGCGCCAGCAGCTTGGAACATTCCTACACCGGGGAGCTGTTTTTT
cdr3_aa: CASSLEHSYTGELFF

v_call: TRBV7-8
j_call: TRBJ2-7
clone_size: NA
d_call: TRBD2
cdr3_nt: TGTGCCAGCAGCATACCCGGGACTAGCTCCTACGAGCAGTACTTC
cdr3_aa: CASSIPGTSSYEQYF

v_call: TRBV20-1
j_call: TRBJ2-1
clone_size: NA
d_call: NA
cdr3_nt: TGCAGTGAACTGCGCGAGGGCTCCTACAATGAGCAGTTCTTC
cdr3_aa: CSELREGSYNEQFF

v_call: TRBV12-3/TRBV12-4
j_call: TRBJ2-7
clone_size: many
d_call: NA
cdr3_nt: TGTGCCAGCAGTTTGGGACTTTACGAGCAGTACTTC
cdr3_aa: CASSLGLYEQYF

v_call: TRBV19
j_call: TRBJ1-1
clone_size: NA
d_call: NA
cdr3_nt: TGTGCCAGTAGCCCGGTTGGGACACGGAACACTGAAGCTTTCTTT
cdr3_aa: CASSPVGTRNTEAFF

v_call: TRBV19
j_call: TRBJ1-5
clone_size: NA
d_call: NA
cdr3_nt: TGTGCCAGTAGTATGAACAGCAATCAGCCCCAGCATTTT
cdr3_aa: CASSMNSNQPQHF

v_call: TRBV10-3
j_call: TRBJ2-7
clone_size: few
d_call: NA
cdr3_nt: TGTGCCATCAGTGAAGAACTGGACTACGAGCAGTACTTC
cdr3_aa: CAISEELDYEQYF

v_call: TRBV18
j_call: TRBJ1-1
clone_size: NA
d_call: TRBD1
cdr3_nt: TGTGCCAGCTCACCGACAGGGAAGGTGCCAAGAGGTGAAGCTTTCTTT
cdr3_aa: CASSPTGKVPRGEAFF

v_call: TRBV9
j_call: TRBJ2-7
clone_size: NA
d_call: TRBD1
cdr3_nt: TGTGCCAGCAGCAAATCGGTCGGGACAGGGGATAACGAGCAGTACTTC
cdr3_aa: CASSKSVGTGDNEQYF

v_call: TRBV27
j_call: TRBJ2-7
clone_size: NA
d_call: NA
cdr3_nt: TGTGCCAGCAGTTTAAGCGTGGTGGTTCCCTACGAGCAGTACTTC
cdr3_aa: CASSLSVVVPYEQYF

v_call: TRBV10-2
j_call: TRBJ2-7
clone_size: NA
d_call: NA
cdr3_nt: TGCGCCAGCAGTGAGTCGGGATGGTCCTACGAGCAGTACTTC
cdr3_aa: CASSESGWSYEQYF

v_call: TRBV6-1
j_call: TRBJ1-3
clone_size: NA
d_call: NA
cdr3_nt: TGTGCCAGCAGTCCCCTGGGGATGGGAAACACCATATATTTT
cdr3_aa: CASSPLGMGNTIYF

v_call: TRBV5-6
j_call: TRBJ2-7
clone_size: few
d_call: NA
cdr3_nt: TGTGCCAGCAGCCCAATTTCTCGGACACCGCCCTACGAGCAGTACTTC
cdr3_aa: CASSPISRTPPYEQYF

v_call: TRBV12-3/TRBV12-4
j_call: TRBJ2-5
clone_size: NA
d_call: TRBD1
cdr3_nt: TGTGCCAGCAGTTTAAGGAACAGGGGGCCGGTCGAGACCCAGTACTTC
cdr3_aa: CASSLRNRGPVETQYF

v_call: TRBV5-6
j_call: TRBJ2-7
clone_size: NA
d_call: NA
cdr3_nt: TGTGCCAGCAGCTCTTTGCTCTCCTACGAGCAGTACTTC
cdr3_aa: CASSSLLSYEQYF

v_call: TRBV5-6
j_call: TRBJ1-1
clone_size: many
d_call: NA
cdr3_nt: TGTGCCAGCAGCTTGGTGCAGACAAGACCCAACACTGAAGCTTTCTTT
cdr3_aa: CASSLVQTRPNTEAFF

v_call: TRBV3-1
j_call: TRBJ2-5
clone_size: few
d_call: TRBD2
cdr3_nt: TGTGCCAGCAGCCAAGATGTGCGGGGGTCGGGGACCCAGTACTTC
cdr3_aa: CASSQDVRGSGTQYF

v_call: TRBV28
j_call: TRBJ2-4
clone_size: NA
d_call: TRBD2
cdr3_nt: TGTGCCAGCAGTCCACAAGCGGGAGGGTCCAGGAACATTCAGTACTTC
cdr3_aa: CASSPQAGGSRNIQYF

v_call: TRBV12-3/TRBV12-4
j_call: TRBJ2-1
clone_size: NA
d_call: NA
cdr3_nt: TGTGCCAGCAGTTCCGGGAGCCGGGGCCGGCATGAGCAGTTCTTC
cdr3_aa: CASSSGSRGRHEQFF

v_call: TRBV20-1
j_call: TRBJ2-3
clone_size: few
d_call: NA
cdr3_nt: TGCAGTGCCCTCCAAAGCGGTGCTAGCACAGATACGCAGTATTTT
cdr3_aa: CSALQSGASTDTQYF

v_call: TRBV12-3/TRBV12-4
j_call: TRBJ1-1
clone_size: NA
d_call: TRBD1
cdr3_nt: TGTGCCAGCAGTTCTGGGACAGGCCTAAACACTGAAGCTTTCTTT
cdr3_aa: CASSSGTGLNTEAFF

v_call: TRBV27
j_call: TRBJ2-3
clone_size: NA
d_call: NA
cdr3_nt: TGTGCCAGCAGCACCACTCTACCCTTTGAAGATACGCAGTATTTT
cdr3_aa: CASSTTLPFEDTQYF

v_call: TRBV5-1
j_call: TRBJ2-1
clone_size: few
d_call: TRBD1
cdr3_nt: TGCGCCAGCAGCTTGCAGGGACAGGGTTTGAATGAGCAGTTCTTC
cdr3_aa: CASSLQGQGLNEQFF

v_call: TRBV7-2
j_call: TRBJ2-6
clone_size: many
d_call: TRBD2
cdr3_nt: TGTGCCAGCAGAACGGGGGGAGCTGGGGCCAACGTCCTGACTTTC
cdr3_aa: CASRTGGAGANVLTF

v_call: TRBV7-2
j_call: TRBJ2-1
clone_size: few
d_call: TRBD2
cdr3_nt: TGTGCCAGCAGCTTAGGCGGGAGTGGGCACAATGAGCAGTTCTTC
cdr3_aa: CASSLGGSGHNEQFF

v_call: TRBV12-3/TRBV12-4
j_call: TRBJ1-1
clone_size: NA
d_call: NA
cdr3_nt: TGTGCCAGCAGTTTCAGTGGGATCACTGAAGCTTTCTTT
cdr3_aa: CASSFSGITEAFF

v_call: TRBV5-4
j_call: TRBJ2-5
clone_size: many
d_call: NA
cdr3_nt: TGTGCCAGCAGCTTGCGAGCTGAGACCCAGTACTTC
cdr3_aa: CASSLRAETQYF

v_call: TRBV1
j_call: TRBJ2-6
clone_size: NA
d_call: NA
cdr3_nt: TGCACCAGCAGCTCCTGCGCCGCAAGGGGAGTTGCTGGGGCCAACGTCCTGACTTTC
cdr3_aa: CTSSSCAARGVAGANVLTF

v_call: TRBV4-2
j_call: TRBJ2-5
clone_size: NA
d_call: TRBD2
cdr3_nt: TGTGCCAGCAGCCCCAAAATAGGGACTACCGAAGAAGAGACCCAGTACTTC
cdr3_aa: CASSPKIGTTEEETQYF

v_call: TRBV29-1
j_call: TRBJ2-1
clone_size: few
d_call: NA
cdr3_nt: TGCAGCGTGATTATAGCGGACCCCTACAATGAGCAGTTCTTC
cdr3_aa: CSVIIADPYNEQFF

v_call: TRBV12-3/TRBV12-4
j_call: TRBJ1-2
clone_size: NA
d_call: NA
cdr3_nt: TGTGCCAGCAGTTTTGGGAGGGCGGGCTATGGCGACACCTTC
cdr3_aa: CASSFGRAGYGDTF

v_call: TRBV6-1
j_call: TRBJ2-7
clone_size: once
d_call: NA
cdr3_nt: TGTGCCAGCAGTGCCACCGGGACGTCGTCCTACGAGCAGTACTTC
cdr3_aa: CASSATGTSSYEQYF

v_call: TRBV12-3/TRBV12-4
j_call: TRBJ2-7
clone_size: NA
d_call: TRBD2
cdr3_nt: TGTGCCAGCAGTGGCCGGGACTACCCCTACGAGCAGTACTTC
cdr3_aa: CASSGRDYPYEQYF